This passage covers 16 T cell receptor beta chains from one sample sequenced in a study of technical replicates of blood from a handful of donors. TCRdb keeps only in-frame clones here, not all; method: immunoSEQ multiplex PCR. The table lists approximately 84,000 clones, about 98% of them singletons. The specimen sequenced was T cells isolated from PBMCs. The receptors stem from a human donor in good health.

This rearrangement joins TRBV27 to TRBJ1-4, with D maybe TRBD1 (5 bases). V lost 4 bases, J lost 6 bases, and 15 bases lay in between. The CDR3 has 15 amino acids. The germline CDR1 and CDR2 sequences are MNHEY and SMNVEV (reference sequence). CDR3 residues: CASSWQGGFHEKLFF. The CDR3, as DNA: TGTGCCAGCAGTTGGCAGGGAGGATTTCATGAAAAACTGTTTTTT.

The CDR3 sequence is CASSLTSYEQYF. CDR3 in DNA: TGCGCCAGCAGCTTGACTAGCTACGAGCAGTACTTC. This chain links TRBV5-1 with TRBJ2-7; tentative D call: TRBD2 (5 bases). The CDR3 has 12 residues. Germline-derived CDR1 and CDR2 are SGHRS and YFSETQ. V lost 1 base, J lost 3 bases, and 5 bases lay in between.

This clone appeared once. The chain has TRBV5-4 and TRBJ2-5; weak D call: TRBD2 (6 bases). Germline-derived CDR1 and CDR2 are SGHNT and YYREEE (reference sequence). This CDR3 spans 13 amino acids. Trimming removed 4 bases from V and 4 bases from J, with 11 bases in between. CDR3 nucleotides: TGTGCCAGCAGCCCAGGACTAACAGAGACCCAGTACTTC. This encodes CASSPGLTETQYF. The complete variable domain, with remaining parts taken from reference TRBV5-4 and TRBJ2-5, reads ETGVTQSPTHLIKTRGQQVTLRCSSQSGHNTVSWYQQALGQGPQFIFQYYREEENGRGNFPPRFSGLQFPNYSSELNVNALELDDSALYLCASSPGLTETQYFGPGTRLLVL.

The chain employs TRBV6-1 and TRBJ1-4, with D possibly TRBD1 on 5 matching bases. The V gene's germline CDR1 is MNHNS and CDR2 SASEGT. This CDR3 is 20 amino acids long. Trimming pared 2 bases from V and 8 bases from J, leaving 30 bases between. The CDR3 sequence is CASSELSLLSFRRGGEKLFF. The CDR3 nucleotides read TGTGCCAGCAGTGAATTAAGTCTGCTCTCCTTTAGGAGGGGAGGGGAAAAACTGTTTTTT.

Only one count was recorded for this clone. This CDR3 is CASRDSLSANYGYTF. In nucleotides, the CDR3 is TGCGCCAGCAGAGACAGCCTTAGTGCTAACTATGGCTACACCTTC. V usage is TRBV5-1 and J usage is TRBJ1-2, with a weak D call TRBD1 (5 bases). The germline CDR1 and CDR2 sequences are SGHRS and YFSETQ. The CDR3 length is 15 residues. V was clipped by 5 bases and J by 0 bases, with 14 bases between them.

The gene calls are TRBV7-2 and TRBJ2-5; possibly TRBD2 for D (6 bases). The germline V gene has CDR1 SGHTA and CDR2 FQGNSA. CDR3 length: 14 amino acids. Trimming pared 1 base from V and 2 bases from J, leaving 8 bases between. CDR3 residues: CASSLVGTQETQYF. The DNA for the CDR3 is TGTGCCAGCAGCTTAGTGGGGACTCAAGAGACCCAGTACTTC.

This rearrangement joins TRBV11-2 to TRBJ1-1; perhaps TRBD1 as D (5 bases). V was clipped by 0 bases and J by 0 bases, with 20 bases between them. The CDR3 has 19 residues. CDR1 is SGHAT and CDR2 is FQNNGV in the germline V gene. Here the CDR3 DNA reads TGTGCCAGCAGCTTAGATTGGCGGGGCAACGAGAGGCTGAACACTGAAGCTTTCTTT. This codes for CASSLDWRGNERLNTEAFF.

The gene calls are TRBV6-5 and TRBJ2-7; 7 bases agree with TRBD1. This CDR3 is 13 amino acids long. CDR1 and CDR2 (germline): MNHEY, SVGAGI. Trimming cost V 6 bases and J 3 bases; bases outside gene matches: 5. The CDR3: CASSRDRYYEQYF. CDR3 sequence (DNA): TGTGCCAGCAGCCGGGACAGATACTACGAGCAGTACTTC.

The V gene is TRBV7-2, the J gene TRBJ2-7, with TRBD2 identical over 7 bases. The CDR3 length is 12 residues. The trim removed 5 bases at V and 8 bases at J, leaving 6 bases unmatched. The germline CDR1 and CDR2 sequences are SGHTA and FQGNSA. The chain's CDR3 is CASSRAGGKQYF. The CDR3 nucleotides are TGTGCCAGCAGCCGGGCCGGGGGGAAGCAGTACTTC.

The J gene is TRBJ2-7, the V gene TRBV15; TRBD2 matches 7 bases. The CDR3 spans 16 residues. The V gene's germline CDR1 is LNHNV and CDR2 YYDKDF (reference sequence). Unmatched junction bases numbered 10, after V lost 0 bases and J lost 5 bases. The CDR3, as DNA: TGTGCCACCAGCAGAGATTTCGGGCGGGAGTGGAACGAGCAGTACTTC. Encoded protein: CATSRDFGREWNEQYF.

The genes are TRBV5-5 and TRBJ2-1; 12 nucleotides line up with TRBD2. This CDR3 region has 16 residues. Germline-derived CDR1 and CDR2 are SGHKS and YYEKEE (reference sequence). V gave up 4 bases and J gave up 7 bases; unmatched junction bases: 9. CDR3 loop: CASSTSSGGAKNEQFF. CDR3 nucleotides: TGTGCCAGCAGCACCTCTAGCGGGGGGGCCAAGAATGAGCAGTTCTTC.

This rearrangement joins TRBV18 to TRBJ2-1; TRBD2 agrees at 7 bases. The length of the CDR3 is 12 residues. V shed 3 bases and J 10 bases; nucleotides not matched to a gene: 3. CDR1 KGHSH and CDR2 LQKENI come from the germline V gene. CDR3 in amino acids: CASSPAGGEQFF. The CDR3 nucleotides are TGTGCCAGCTCACCCGCCGGGGGGGAGCAGTTCTTC.

This rearrangement joins TRBV6-1 to TRBJ1-5, with D unclear. CDR1 MNHNS and CDR2 SASEGT come from the germline V gene. Trimming took 8 bases from V and 3 from J, leaving 8 bases between them. The CDR3 extends over 12 amino acids. CDR3 sequence reads: CASRGYNQPQHF. The CDR3 DNA reads as TGTGCCAGCCGCGGCTACAATCAGCCCCAGCATTTT.

The J gene is TRBJ1-3, the V gene TRBV6-1, with D possibly being TRBD1 (5 bases). V was pared by 2 bases and J by 0 bases, with 11 bases between. The germline gives CDR1 MNHNS, CDR2 SASEGT. This CDR3 region has 16 residues. The DNA for the CDR3 is TGTGCCAGCAGTGAATTGGGAGGGGACTCTGGAAACACCATATATTTT. This sequence encodes CASSELGGDSGNTIYF.

The V gene is TRBV11-2, the J gene TRBJ1-5; possible D gene TRBD1, 5 bases. The germline V and J ends were trimmed by 8 bases and 6 bases, with 29 bases remaining between them. The CDR3 sequence is 18 residues long. Looked up from germline, CDR1 is SGHAT and CDR2 is FQNNGV. CDR3: CASPLAHRGAGIGQPQHF. DNA of the CDR3: TGTGCCAGCCCCTTAGCCCACCGTGGGGCGGGGATCGGTCAGCCCCAGCATTTT.

The chain links TRBV5-4 to TRBJ2-5, with 8 bases that match TRBD2. The germline gives CDR1 SGHNT, CDR2 YYREEE (reference sequence). V was pared by 2 bases and J by 3 bases, with 0 bases of the junction left unmatched. There are 13 residues in the CDR3. The CDR3 DNA reads as TGTGCCAGCAGCTTCGGGGGGGAAGAGACCCAGTACTTC. Its protein product is CASSFGGEETQYF.